The TCR beta chain under discussion was sequenced for a study of cytomegalovirus exposure and HLA in healthy donors. Findings and limits, study-wide: Within the data, a cluster of highly shared sequence variants was likely a sequencing artifact.

V lost 3 bases, J lost 5 bases, and 10 bases stayed unmatched. The CDR3 is 16 amino acids. The V gene's germline CDR1 is KGHSH and CDR2 LQKENI. PCR involved 60 Vbeta and 13 Jbeta primers. Repertoires were generated with immunoSEQ multiplex PCR, while TCRdb's copy carries only in-frame clones and drops some. The table lists more than 95,000 clones, roughly 79% of them singletons, with 1% to 1.5% in the top ten. This clone was picked up a small number of times. The antigen is undetermined. This clonotype originated in a man aged 40-50 years in good health and CMV-seronegative. The chain employs TRBV18 and TRBJ1-3, with 7 nucleotides matching TRBD1. Sequencing was carried out using PBMCs. The CDR3 DNA follows: TGTGCCAGCTCACCCCTCGGACAGGACTTTCGAAACACCATATATTTT. Its protein product is CASSPLGQDFRNTIYF. Full variable domain (missing parts from reference TRBV18 and TRBJ1-3): NAGVMQNPRHLVRRRGQEARLRCSPMKGHSHVYWYRQLPEEGLKFMVYLQKENIIDESGMPKERFSAEFPKEGPSILRIQQVVRGDSAAYFCASSPLGQDFRNTIYFGEGSWLTVV.